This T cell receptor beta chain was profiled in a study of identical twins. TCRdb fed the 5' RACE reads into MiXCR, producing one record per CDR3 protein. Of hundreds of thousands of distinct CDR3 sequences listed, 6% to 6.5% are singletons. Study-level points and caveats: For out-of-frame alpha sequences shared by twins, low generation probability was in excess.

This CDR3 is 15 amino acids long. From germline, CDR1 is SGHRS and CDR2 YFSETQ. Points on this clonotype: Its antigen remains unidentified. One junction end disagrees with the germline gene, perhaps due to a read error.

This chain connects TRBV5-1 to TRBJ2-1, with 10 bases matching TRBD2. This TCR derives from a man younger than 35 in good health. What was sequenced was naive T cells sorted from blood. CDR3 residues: CASSLLAGTHNERFF. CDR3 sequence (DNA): TGCGCCAGCAGCTTACTAGCGGGAACCCACAATGAGCGGTTCTTC.